This TCR beta chain was observed in a study of T-cell reconstitution after alpha-beta-depleted transplantation in children. Study-level findings and limits: TCRbeta diversity was high at day 60 in some patients (a result of surviving recipient T cells and thymic progenitors). The study reportedly traced alpha-beta T cells about two months after transplant to several hundred expanded graft clones.

This clonotype turned up a few times. The target antigen is unknown. V lost 2 bases and J 2 bases, leaving 12 bases between the germline ends. This CDR3 comprises 15 residues. Per germline, CDR1 DFQATT and CDR2 SNEGSKA (reference sequence). TCRbeta library preparation incorporated unique molecular identifiers. TCRdb ran MiXCR on the PCR reads and lists one entry per CDR3 protein. Of approximately 190,000 distinct CDR3 sequences listed, under 8.5% were seen once; the top ten hold less than 40%. This TCR was sampled from a male patient aged 2 to 9 who had a stem cell transplant for acute myeloid leukemia, so the T cells may come from the graft donor. The input for sequencing was PBMCs, mostly from graft donor cells, taken 360 days after TCRalphabeta/CD19-depleted stem cell transplant. V is TRBV20-1 and J is TRBJ1-4; D call uncertain. CDR3: CSARRWLMTNEKLFF. Here the CDR3 DNA reads TGCAGTGCTAGACGGTGGCTGATGACTAATGAAAAACTGTTTTTT.